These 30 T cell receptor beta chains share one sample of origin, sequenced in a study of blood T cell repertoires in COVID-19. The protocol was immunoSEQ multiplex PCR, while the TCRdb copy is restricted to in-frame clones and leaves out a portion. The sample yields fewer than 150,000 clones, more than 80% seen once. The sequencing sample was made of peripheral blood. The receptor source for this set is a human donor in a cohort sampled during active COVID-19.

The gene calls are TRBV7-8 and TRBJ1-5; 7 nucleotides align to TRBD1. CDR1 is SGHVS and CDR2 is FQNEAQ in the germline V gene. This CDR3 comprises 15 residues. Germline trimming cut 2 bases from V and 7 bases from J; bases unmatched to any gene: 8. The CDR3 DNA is TGTGCCAGCAGCTTATCCCGACAGGGTATCCAGCCCCAGCATTTT. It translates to CASSLSRQGIQPQHF.

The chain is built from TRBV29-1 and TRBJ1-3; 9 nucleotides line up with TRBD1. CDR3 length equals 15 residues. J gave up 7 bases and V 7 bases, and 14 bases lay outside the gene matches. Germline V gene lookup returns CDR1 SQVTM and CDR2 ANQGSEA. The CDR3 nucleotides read TGCAGCGCTACCTCCCCGGGACAGGGTAGTAACACCATATATTTT. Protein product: CSATSPGQGSNTIYF.

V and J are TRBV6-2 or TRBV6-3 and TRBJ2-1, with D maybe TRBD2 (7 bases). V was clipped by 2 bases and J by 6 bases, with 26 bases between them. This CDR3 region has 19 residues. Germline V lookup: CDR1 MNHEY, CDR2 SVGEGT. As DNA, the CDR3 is TGTGCCAGCAGTTACCCATCTACAGGGAGGGGTGTGGTCGGCAATGAGCAGTTCTTC. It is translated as CASSYPSTGRGVVGNEQFF.

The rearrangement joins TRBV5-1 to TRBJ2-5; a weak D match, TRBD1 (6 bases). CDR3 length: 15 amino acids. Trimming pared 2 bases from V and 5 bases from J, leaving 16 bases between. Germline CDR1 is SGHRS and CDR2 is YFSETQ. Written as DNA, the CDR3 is TGCGCCAGCAGCTTACGTTTCCAGGGGACGGAGACCCAGTACTTC. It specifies CASSLRFQGTETQYF.

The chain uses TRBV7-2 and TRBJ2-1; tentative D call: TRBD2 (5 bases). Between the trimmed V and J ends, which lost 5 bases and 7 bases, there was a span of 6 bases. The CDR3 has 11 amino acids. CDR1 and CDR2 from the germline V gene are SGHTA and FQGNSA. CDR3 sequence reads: CASSPGNEQFF. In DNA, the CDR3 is TGTGCCAGCAGCCCGGGGAATGAGCAGTTCTTC.

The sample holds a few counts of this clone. Written as DNA, the CDR3 is TGCGCCAGCAGCCAAGCGGGACAGGGGAACACTGAAGCTTTCTTT. It codes for CASSQAGQGNTEAFF. This rearrangement joins TRBV4-1 to TRBJ1-1, with 9 bases identical to TRBD1. V gave up 1 base and J gave up 1 base; unmatched junction bases: 1. Germline V lookup: CDR1 MGHRA, CDR2 YSYEKL. The CDR3 is 15 residues long.

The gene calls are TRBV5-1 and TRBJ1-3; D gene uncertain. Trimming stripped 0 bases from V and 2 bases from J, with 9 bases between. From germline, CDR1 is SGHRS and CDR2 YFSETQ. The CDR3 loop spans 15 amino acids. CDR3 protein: CASSLERVAGNTIYF. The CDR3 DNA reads TGCGCCAGCAGCTTGGAACGCGTGGCTGGAAACACCATATATTTT.

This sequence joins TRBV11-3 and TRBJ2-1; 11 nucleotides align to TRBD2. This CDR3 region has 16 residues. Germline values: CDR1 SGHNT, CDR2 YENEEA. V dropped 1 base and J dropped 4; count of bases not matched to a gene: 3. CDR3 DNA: TGTGCCAGCAGCTTAGGAGGACTAGCGGGTTACAATGAGCAGTTCTTC. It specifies CASSLGGLAGYNEQFF. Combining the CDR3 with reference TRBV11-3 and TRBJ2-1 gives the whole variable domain EAGVVQSPRYKIIEKKQPVAFWCNPISGHNTLYWYLQNLGQGPELLIRYENEEAVDDSQLPKDRFSAERLKGVDSTLKIQPAELGDSAVYLCASSLGGLAGYNEQFFGPGTRLTVL.

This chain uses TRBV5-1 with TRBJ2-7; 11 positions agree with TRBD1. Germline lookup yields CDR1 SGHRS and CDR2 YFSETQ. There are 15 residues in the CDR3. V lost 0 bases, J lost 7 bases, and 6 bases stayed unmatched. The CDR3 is CASSLEGQGANEQYF. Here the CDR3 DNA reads TGCGCCAGCAGCTTGGAAGGACAGGGGGCTAATGAGCAGTACTTC.

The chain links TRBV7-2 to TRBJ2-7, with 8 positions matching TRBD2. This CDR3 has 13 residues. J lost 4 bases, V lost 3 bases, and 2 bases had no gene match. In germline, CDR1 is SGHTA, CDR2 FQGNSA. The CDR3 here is CASSFGLAYEQYF. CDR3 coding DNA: TGTGCCAGCAGCTTCGGACTAGCTTACGAGCAGTACTTC.

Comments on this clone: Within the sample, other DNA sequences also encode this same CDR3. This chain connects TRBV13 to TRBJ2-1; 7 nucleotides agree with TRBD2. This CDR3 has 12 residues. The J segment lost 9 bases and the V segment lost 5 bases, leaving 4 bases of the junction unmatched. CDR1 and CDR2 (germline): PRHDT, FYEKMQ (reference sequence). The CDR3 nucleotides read TGTGCCAGCAGCCGGGGGGTCGGTGAGCAGTTCTTC. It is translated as CASSRGVGEQFF.

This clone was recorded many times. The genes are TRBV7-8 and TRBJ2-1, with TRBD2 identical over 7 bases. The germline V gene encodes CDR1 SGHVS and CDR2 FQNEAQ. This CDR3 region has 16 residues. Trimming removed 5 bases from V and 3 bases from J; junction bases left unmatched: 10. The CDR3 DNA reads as TGTGCCAGCAGCCGCATGGTGGCGGGAGTCTACAATGAGCAGTTCTTC. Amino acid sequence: CASSRMVAGVYNEQFF.

The DNA of the CDR3 is TGTGCCAGCAGTCCGACTAGCGGCCCCACAGATACGCAGTATTTT. Translated: CASSPTSGPTDTQYF. The rearrangement joins TRBV6-4 to TRBJ2-3; TRBD2 matches 9 bases. V shed 5 bases, J shed 2 bases, and the junction held 5 bases outside the gene matches. This CDR3 region has 15 residues. Germline CDR1 is MRHNA and CDR2 is SNTAGT.

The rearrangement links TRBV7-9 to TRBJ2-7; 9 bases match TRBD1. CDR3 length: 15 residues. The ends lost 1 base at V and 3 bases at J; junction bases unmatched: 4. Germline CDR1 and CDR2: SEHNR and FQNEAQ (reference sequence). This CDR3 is CASSLGETGGYEQYV. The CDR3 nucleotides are TGTGCCAGCAGCTTAGGCGAGACAGGGGGCTACGAGCAGTACGTC.

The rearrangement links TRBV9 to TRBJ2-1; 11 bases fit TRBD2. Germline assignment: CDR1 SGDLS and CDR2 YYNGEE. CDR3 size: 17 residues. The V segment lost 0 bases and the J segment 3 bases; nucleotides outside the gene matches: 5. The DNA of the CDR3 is TGTGCCAGCAGCGTAGGAACTAGCGGGAGTCTCTACAATGAGCAGTTCTTC. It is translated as CASSVGTSGSLYNEQFF.

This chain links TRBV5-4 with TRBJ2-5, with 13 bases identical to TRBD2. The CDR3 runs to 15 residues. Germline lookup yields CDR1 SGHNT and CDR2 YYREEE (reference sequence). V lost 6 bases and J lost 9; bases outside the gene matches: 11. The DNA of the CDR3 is TGTGCCAGCACCTCGGGACTAGCGGGATCTGGTGCCCAGTACTTC. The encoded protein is CASTSGLAGSGAQYF.

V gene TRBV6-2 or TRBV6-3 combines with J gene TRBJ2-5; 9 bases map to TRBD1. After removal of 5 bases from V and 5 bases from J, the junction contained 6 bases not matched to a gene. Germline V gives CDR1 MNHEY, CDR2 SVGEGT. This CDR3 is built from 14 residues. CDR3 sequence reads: CASSQGQGVETQYF. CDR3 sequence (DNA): TGTGCCAGCAGTCAGGGACAGGGAGTTGAGACCCAGTACTTC.

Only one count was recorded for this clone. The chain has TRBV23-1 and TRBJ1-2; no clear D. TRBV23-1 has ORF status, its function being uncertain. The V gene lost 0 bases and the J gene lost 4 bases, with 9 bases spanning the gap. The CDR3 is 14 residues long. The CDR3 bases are TGCGCCAGCAGTCAATCGCGGGATCGCTATGGCTACACCTTC. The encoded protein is CASSQSRDRYGYTF.

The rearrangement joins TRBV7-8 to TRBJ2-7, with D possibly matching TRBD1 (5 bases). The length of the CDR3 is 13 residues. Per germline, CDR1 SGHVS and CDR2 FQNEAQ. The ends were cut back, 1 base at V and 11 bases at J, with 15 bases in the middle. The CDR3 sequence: CASSLGLGVAEYF. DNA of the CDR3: TGTGCCAGCAGCTTAGGCTTAGGGGTAGCAGAGTACTTC.

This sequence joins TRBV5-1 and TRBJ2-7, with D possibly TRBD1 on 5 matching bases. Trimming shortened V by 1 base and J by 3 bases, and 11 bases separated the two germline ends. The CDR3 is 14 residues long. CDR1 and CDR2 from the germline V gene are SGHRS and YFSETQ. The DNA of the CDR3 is TGCGCCAGCAGCTTGACCGCAGGGAACTACGAGCAGTACTTC. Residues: CASSLTAGNYEQYF.

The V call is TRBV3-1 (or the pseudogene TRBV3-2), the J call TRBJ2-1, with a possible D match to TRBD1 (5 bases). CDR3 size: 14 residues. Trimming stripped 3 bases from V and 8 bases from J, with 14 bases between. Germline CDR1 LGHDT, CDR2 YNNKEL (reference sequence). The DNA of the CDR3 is TGTGCCAGCAGCCAGGAAACCCTACAGGATGAGCAGTTCTTC. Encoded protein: CASSQETLQDEQFF.

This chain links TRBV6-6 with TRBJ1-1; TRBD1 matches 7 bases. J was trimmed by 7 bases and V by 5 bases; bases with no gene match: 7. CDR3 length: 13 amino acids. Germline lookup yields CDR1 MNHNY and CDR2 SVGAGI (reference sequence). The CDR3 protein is CASSQGEVREAFF. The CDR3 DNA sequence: TGTGCCAGCAGTCAGGGGGAAGTGCGTGAAGCTTTCTTT.

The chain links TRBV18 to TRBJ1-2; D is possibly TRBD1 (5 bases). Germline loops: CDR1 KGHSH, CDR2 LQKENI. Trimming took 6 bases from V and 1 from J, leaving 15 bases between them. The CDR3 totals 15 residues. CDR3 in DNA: TGTGCCAGCTCCCCTAGGGCCGACAGTAACTATGGCTACACCTTC. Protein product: CASSPRADSNYGYTF.

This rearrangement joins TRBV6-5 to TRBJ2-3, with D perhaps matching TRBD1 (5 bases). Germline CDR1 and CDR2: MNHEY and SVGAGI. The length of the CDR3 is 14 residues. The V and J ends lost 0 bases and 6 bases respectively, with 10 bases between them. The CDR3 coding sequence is TGTGCCAGCAGTTACTCTGTAGGGGTGGATACGCAGTATTTT. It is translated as CASSYSVGVDTQYF.

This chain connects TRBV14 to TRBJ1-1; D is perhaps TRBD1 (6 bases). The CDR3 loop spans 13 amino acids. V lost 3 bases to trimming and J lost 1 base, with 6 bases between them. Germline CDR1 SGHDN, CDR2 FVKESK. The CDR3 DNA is TGTGCCAGCAGCCACAGGGGGAACACTGAAGCTTTCTTT. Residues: CASSHRGNTEAFF.

The CDR3 DNA is TGTGCCACCAGCAGAGTCCCGGGACAGGGGACTGGGGCCAACGTCCTGACTTTC. Translated, it gives CATSRVPGQGTGANVLTF. V gene TRBV15 combines with J gene TRBJ2-6, with 10 bases matching TRBD1. V was pared by 1 base and J by 2 bases, with 5 bases of the junction left unmatched. CDR3 length: 18 amino acids. The germline CDR1 and CDR2 sequences are LNHNV and YYDKDF (reference sequence).

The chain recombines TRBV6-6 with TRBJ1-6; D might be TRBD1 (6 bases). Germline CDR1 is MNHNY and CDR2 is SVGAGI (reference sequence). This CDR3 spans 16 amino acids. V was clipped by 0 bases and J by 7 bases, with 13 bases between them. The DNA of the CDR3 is TGTGCCAGCAGTTACTCGAATAACAGGGTCAATTCACCCCTCCACTTT. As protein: CASSYSNNRVNSPLHF.

The CDR3 DNA reads TGTGCCAGCAGCACACGGGGGGCAAATGGCTACACCTTC. It yields the protein CASSTRGANGYTF. The chain links TRBV6-5 to TRBJ1-2; perhaps TRBD1 as D (6 bases). The CDR3 length is 13 residues. Germline V gene lookup returns CDR1 MNHEY and CDR2 SVGAGI. V shed 6 bases and J shed 6 bases, with 14 bases lying between them.

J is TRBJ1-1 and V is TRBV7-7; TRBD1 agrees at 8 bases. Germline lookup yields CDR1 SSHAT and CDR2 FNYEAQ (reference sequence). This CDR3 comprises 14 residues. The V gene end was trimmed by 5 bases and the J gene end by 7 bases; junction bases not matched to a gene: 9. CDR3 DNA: TGTGCCAGCAGCCCTCTTCTCGACAGGGGTGAAGCTTTCTTT. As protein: CASSPLLDRGEAFF.

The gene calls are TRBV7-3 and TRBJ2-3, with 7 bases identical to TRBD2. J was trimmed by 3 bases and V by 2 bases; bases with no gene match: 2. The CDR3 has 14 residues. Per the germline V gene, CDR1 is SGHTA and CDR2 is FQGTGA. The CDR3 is CASSLAGETDTQYF. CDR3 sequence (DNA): TGTGCCAGCAGCTTAGCGGGGGAGACAGATACGCAGTATTTT. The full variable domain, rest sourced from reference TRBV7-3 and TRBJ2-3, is GAGVSQTPSNKVTEKGKYVELRCDPISGHTALYWYRQSLGQGPEFLIYFQGTGAADDSGLPNDRFFAVRPEGSVSTLKIQRTERGDSAVYLCASSLAGETDTQYFGPGTRLTVL.